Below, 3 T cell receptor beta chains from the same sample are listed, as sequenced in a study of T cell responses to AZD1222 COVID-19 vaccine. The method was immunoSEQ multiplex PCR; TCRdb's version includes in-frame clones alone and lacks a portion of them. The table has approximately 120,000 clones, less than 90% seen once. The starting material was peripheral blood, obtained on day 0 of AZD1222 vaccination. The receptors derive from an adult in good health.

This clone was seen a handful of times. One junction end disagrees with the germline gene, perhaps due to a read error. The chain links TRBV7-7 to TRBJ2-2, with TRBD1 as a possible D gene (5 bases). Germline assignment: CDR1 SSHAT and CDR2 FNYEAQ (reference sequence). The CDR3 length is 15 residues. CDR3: CASSLIGANTGELFF. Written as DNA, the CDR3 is TGTGCTAGCAGCTTGATAGGGGCGAACACCGGGGAGCTGTTTTTT.

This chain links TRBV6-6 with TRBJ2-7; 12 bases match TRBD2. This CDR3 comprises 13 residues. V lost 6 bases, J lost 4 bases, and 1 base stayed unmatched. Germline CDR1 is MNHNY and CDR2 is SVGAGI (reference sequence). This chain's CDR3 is CASSTSGRYEQYF. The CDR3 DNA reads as TGTGCCAGCAGCACTAGCGGGAGGTACGAGCAGTACTTC.

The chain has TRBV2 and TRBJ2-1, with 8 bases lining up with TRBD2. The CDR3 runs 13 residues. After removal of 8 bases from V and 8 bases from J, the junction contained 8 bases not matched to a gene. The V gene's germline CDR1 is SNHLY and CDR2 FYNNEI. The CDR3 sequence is CASLLGGGHEQFF. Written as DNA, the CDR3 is TGTGCCAGCCTTCTCGGGGGGGGCCATGAGCAGTTCTTC.